The 14 T cell receptor beta chains reported below all come from one sample, sequenced in a study of PD-L1 blockade in urothelial cancer. Repertoires were generated with immunoSEQ multiplex PCR, while TCRdb's copy carries only in-frame clones and drops some. The data hold fewer than 65,000 clones, with around nine tenths observed a single time. As to time point: pretreatment peripheral blood. The starting material was PBMCs, obtained around atezolizumab (anti-PD-L1) treatment. These receptors were collected from a woman aged 55-70 years with urothelial cancer.

The chain couples TRBV4-1 to TRBJ1-2; 7 bases match TRBD1. The junction had 6 bases not matched to a gene; V was cut back by 0 bases and J by 8 bases. Germline-derived CDR1 and CDR2 are MGHRA and YSYEKL. The CDR3 totals 14 residues. The CDR3 reads CASSQDRDRGGYTF. In nucleotides, the CDR3 is TGCGCCAGCAGCCAAGATAGGGACAGAGGAGGCTACACCTTC.

The genes are TRBV18 and TRBJ1-3; the match to TRBD1 covers 7 bases. The CDR3 covers 16 residues. The V and J ends lost 2 bases and 3 bases, in that order; junction bases with no gene match: 7. Germline lookup yields CDR1 KGHSH and CDR2 LQKENI. In DNA form, the CDR3 reads TGTGCCAGCTCACCAACTGACACAGGGGATGGAAACACCATATATTTT. Its protein is CASSPTDTGDGNTIYF.

A remark on this clone: The identical CDR3 is also encoded by other nucleotide sequences in the sample. The V gene is TRBV2, the J gene TRBJ1-2; D is possibly TRBD1 (6 bases). Germline V lookup: CDR1 SNHLY, CDR2 FYNNEI. The V gene lost 2 bases and the J gene lost 2 bases, with 6 bases spanning the gap. The CDR3 runs to 13 residues. CDR3 DNA sequence: TGTGCCAGCAGTGAAAGGGGGAACTATGGCTACACCTTC. Amino acid sequence: CASSERGNYGYTF.

This chain's CDR3 is CASSAQMSGSETQYF. The DNA for the CDR3 is TGTGCCAGCAGCGCTCAGATGTCAGGGTCAGAGACCCAGTACTTC. J is TRBJ2-5 and V is TRBV9; TRBD1 is a possible D gene (5 bases). Germline assignment: CDR1 SGDLS and CDR2 YYNGEE. The CDR3 sequence is 15 residues long. Trimming pared 3 bases from V and 4 bases from J, leaving 16 bases between.

The chain is built from TRBV6-1 and TRBJ2-1; maybe TRBD1 (7 bases). The CDR3 loop spans 15 amino acids. Germline values: CDR1 MNHNS, CDR2 SASEGT. With 4 bases removed from V and 1 base from J, the gap between germline ends came to 11 bases. The CDR3 spells CASSAQGGSYNEQFF. CDR3 coding DNA: TGTGCCAGCAGTGCTCAGGGGGGTTCCTACAATGAGCAGTTCTTC.

This sequence joins TRBV2 and TRBJ1-2; TRBD1 agrees at 8 bases. V lost 6 bases to trimming and J lost 4 bases; unmatched junction nucleotides: 7. Germline CDR1 is SNHLY and CDR2 is FYNNEI. This CDR3 contains 14 residues. The CDR3 sequence: CASRGSGGTYGYTF. The CDR3 DNA reads as TGTGCCAGCAGGGGTTCAGGGGGCACCTATGGCTACACCTTC.

The chain combines TRBV19 with TRBJ2-5; weak D call: TRBD1 (6 bases). Per germline, CDR1 LNHDA and CDR2 SQIVND (reference sequence). V lost 6 bases to trimming and J lost 2 bases, with 10 bases between them. There are 13 residues in the CDR3. CDR3 residues: CASSPDRQETQYF. DNA for the CDR3: TGTGCCAGTAGCCCCGACAGGCAAGAGACCCAGTACTTC.

V usage is TRBV25-1 and J usage is TRBJ2-3; TRBD2 agrees at 11 bases. This CDR3 region has 16 residues. The V and J ends lost 1 base and 10 bases, in that order; junction bases with no gene match: 10. Germline V gives CDR1 MGHDK, CDR2 SYGVNS. The CDR3 loop reads CASSELVAGGPVAQYF. CDR3 DNA sequence: TGTGCCAGCAGTGAATTGGTAGCGGGGGGGCCGGTTGCGCAGTATTTT.

This clone was counted a single time. The genes are TRBV5-1 and TRBJ2-7, with 7 bases matching TRBD2. From germline, CDR1 is SGHRS and CDR2 YFSETQ. The CDR3 contains 15 residues. V trimming: 3 bases; J trimming: 6 bases; junction bases outside the gene matches: 12. CDR3 amino acids: CASSSEGRGHGEQYF. The CDR3 region has the DNA TGCGCCAGCAGCTCGGAAGGGAGGGGCCATGGCGAGCAGTACTTC.

This chain joins TRBV28 and TRBJ2-7; D not resolved. The CDR3 is made up of 11 amino acids. Germline V gene sequence: CDR1 MDHEN, CDR2 SYDVKM. V was trimmed by 6 bases and J by 3 bases, leaving 6 bases between them. The CDR3 reads CASSTYYEQYF. The CDR3, as DNA: TGTGCCAGCAGCACCTACTACGAGCAGTACTTC.

The V call is TRBV5-6, the J call TRBJ2-7; 11 bases map to TRBD2. V lost 0 bases to trimming and J lost 7 bases; unmatched junction nucleotides: 0. CDR1 and CDR2 (germline): SGHDT, YYEEEE. This CDR3 comprises 13 residues. The CDR3 region is CASSLASGGEQYF. CDR3 nucleotides: TGTGCCAGCAGCTTGGCTAGCGGGGGGGAGCAGTACTTC.

In the case of this clone: A read error may produce the germline difference seen at one junction end. Here the CDR3 DNA reads TGCGTCAGCAGTCGGTACCGGGACAGGGGCAACTCCTACGAGCAGTACTTC. Its protein product is CVSSRYRDRGNSYEQYF. V gene TRBV23-1 combines with J gene TRBJ2-7, with 10 bases fitting TRBD1. TRBV23-1 is given ORF status, its function remaining uncertain. This CDR3 is built from 17 residues.

This clone is categorized as medium-sized. The CDR3 bases are TGTGCCAGCAGTTCGCCGGGACAGGGGGTTTACGAGCAGTACTTC. Protein: CASSSPGQGVYEQYF. The V call is TRBV6-5, the J call TRBJ2-7, with 11 positions matching TRBD1. The CDR3 has 15 residues. V shed 4 bases and J 4 bases; nucleotides not matched to a gene: 6. From germline, CDR1 is MNHEY and CDR2 SVGAGI.

This rearrangement joins TRBV7-2 to TRBJ2-2; 9 bases are a match to TRBD2. This CDR3 has 15 amino acids. V gave up 5 bases and J gave up 8 bases; unmatched junction bases: 9. CDR1 SGHTA and CDR2 FQGNSA come from the germline V gene. The DNA of the CDR3 is TGTGCCAGCAGCGCGGGGGGGGCGGGAACTGGGGAGCTGTTTTTT. Translated: CASSAGGAGTGELFF.